Below, 23 T cell receptor beta chains from the same sample are listed, as sequenced in a study of blood T cells in healthy people across ages. Combining a sample-barcoded 5' primer with a J-beta primer mix, a second PCR ran for 7 to 11 cycles. TCRdb recomputed calls from the 5' RACE reads with MiXCR, one row per CDR3 protein. The sample yields about 1.6 million distinct CDR3 sequences, about 35% seen once. The sample comprised blood. The receptors stem from a woman between 25 and 40 years old in good health.

This clonotype was seen ten or more times. The V and J genes are TRBV29-1 and TRBJ2-7; 7 bases agree with TRBD1. Germline V gene lookup returns CDR1 SQVTM and CDR2 ANQGSEA. This CDR3 has 12 residues. Unmatched junction bases numbered 8, after V lost 7 bases and J lost 5 bases. The CDR3 DNA follows: TGCAGCGGACAGGGTGACACCCACGAGCAGTACTTC. Its translation is CSGQGDTHEQYF.

The chain carries TRBV6-1 and TRBJ2-3, with 14 bases aligning to TRBD2. This CDR3 is 14 amino acids long. CDR1 is MNHNS, CDR2 SASEGT, per germline. With V trimmed by 6 bases and J by 12 bases, 8 bases remained unmatched. CDR3 nucleotides: TGTGCCAGCAGCGCCGGACTAGCGGGGGGCCGTCAGTATTTT. Residues: CASSAGLAGGRQYF.

This clonotype was counted a few times. The gene calls are TRBV20-1 and TRBJ1-5; possibly TRBD1 for D (5 bases). The CDR3 extends over 13 amino acids. V was shortened by 6 bases and J by 5 bases, with 14 bases between the two germline ends. CDR1 and CDR2 (germline): DFQATT, SNEGSKA (reference sequence). CDR3 sequence: CSAASGSDQPQHF. In DNA form, the CDR3 reads TGCAGTGCCGCCTCAGGGAGCGATCAGCCCCAGCATTTT.

This clonotype has just a few counts. The chain links TRBV5-1 to TRBJ2-2, with D possibly matching TRBD1 (6 bases). The germline V gene encodes CDR1 SGHRS and CDR2 YFSETQ. This CDR3 comprises 15 residues. Trimming left V 4 bases short and J 4 bases short, with 14 bases between. Written as DNA, the CDR3 is TGCGCCAGCAGCCCCATACAGGGAACCACCGGGGAGCTGTTTTTT. Its protein product is CASSPIQGTTGELFF.

This clonotype has more than one count but fewer than ten. The chain couples TRBV25-1 to TRBJ1-1; the match to TRBD1 covers 7 bases. The J segment lost 5 bases and the V segment lost 8 bases, leaving 8 bases of the junction unmatched. This CDR3 is 13 amino acids long. Germline-derived CDR1 and CDR2 are MGHDK and SYGVNS. The CDR3 region has the DNA TGTGCCAGCTCTAAAACGGGACAGACTGAAGCTTTCTTT. Translation gives CASSKTGQTEAFF. The full variable domain, with the rest looked up from reference TRBV25-1 and TRBJ1-1, is EADIYQTPRYLVIGTGKKITLECSQTMGHDKMYWYQQDPGMELHLIHYSYGVNSTEKGDLSSESTVSRIRTEHFPLTLESARPSHTSQYLCASSKTGQTEAFFGQGTRLTVV.

The V gene is TRBV20-1, the J gene TRBJ2-3; 9 positions agree with TRBD2. Germline-derived CDR1 and CDR2 are DFQATT and SNEGSKA (reference sequence). V lost 4 bases and J lost 2; bases outside the gene matches: 7. There are 15 residues in the CDR3. The CDR3: CSAIAGTSPTDTQYF. The DNA of the CDR3 is TGCAGTGCTATAGCCGGGACTAGCCCCACAGATACGCAGTATTTT.

This rearrangement joins TRBV4-1 to TRBJ1-2; the D gene is possibly TRBD1 (5 bases). The length of the CDR3 is 15 residues. The V end was cut by 3 bases, the J end by 2 bases, with 13 bases between. The germline gives CDR1 MGHRA, CDR2 YSYEKL. The CDR3, as DNA: TGCGCCAGCAGCCACCTTTTTGGGGGGAACTATGGCTACACCTTC. It specifies CASSHLFGGNYGYTF.

This chain links TRBV29-1 with TRBJ1-1; D is unresolved. With 4 bases removed from V and 0 bases from J, the gap between germline ends came to 9 bases. The CDR3 covers 13 residues. The germline gives CDR1 SQVTM, CDR2 ANQGSEA. The CDR3 is CSVVAQLNTEAFF. CDR3 DNA: TGCAGCGTTGTCGCACAGTTGAACACTGAAGCTTTCTTT.

J is TRBJ2-1 and V is TRBV7-9; TRBD2 agrees at 12 bases. The CDR3 has 19 residues. The ends lost 10 bases at V and 0 bases at J; junction bases unmatched: 16. CDR1 and CDR2 (germline): SEHNR, FQNEAQ (reference sequence). The CDR3 bases are TGTGCCACAAGCCCCCCGCTGACTAGCGGGGGTTACTCCTACAATGAGCAGTTCTTC. Translation: CATSPPLTSGGYSYNEQFF.

This clonotype has only one observation. This clone may be a read error of a much larger clone one base away. The V call is TRBV4-1, the J call TRBJ1-2, with a weak D call TRBD1 (5 bases). This CDR3 is 13 amino acids long. In germline, CDR1 is MGHRA, CDR2 YSYEKL. The CDR3 DNA sequence: TGCGCCTGCAGCCATCCCCAGGGTGACGGCTACACCTTC. It codes for CACSHPQGDGYTF.

The rearrangement joins TRBV20-1 to TRBJ2-1; weak D call: TRBD2 (5 bases). Trimming removed 6 bases from V and 4 bases from J, with 13 bases in between. This CDR3 contains 13 residues. CDR1 is DFQATT and CDR2 is SNEGSKA in the germline V gene (reference sequence). In DNA, the CDR3 is TGCAGTGCATGGAGGTCGGGTTACAATGAGCAGTTCTTC. It is translated as CSAWRSGYNEQFF.

This sequence joins TRBV15 and TRBJ1-1; tentative D call: TRBD1 (6 bases). Between the trimmed V and J ends, which lost 5 bases and 0 bases, there was a span of 10 bases. The CDR3 is 14 amino acids. CDR1 LNHNV and CDR2 YYDKDF come from the germline V gene (reference sequence). CDR3 amino acids: CATSGRTVNTEAFF. CDR3 bases: TGTGCCACCAGCGGAAGGACAGTGAACACTGAAGCTTTCTTT.

The J gene is TRBJ2-2, the V gene TRBV4-2, with a possible D match to TRBD1 (5 bases). CDR3 length: 15 residues. V lost 4 bases and J 5 bases, leaving 14 bases between the germline ends. CDR1 is LGHNA, CDR2 YNFKEQ, per germline. The CDR3 loop is CASSPELQDTGELFF. Here the CDR3 DNA reads TGTGCCAGCAGCCCCGAGTTACAGGATACCGGGGAGCTGTTTTTT.

The chain combines TRBV28 with TRBJ2-1; D is ambiguous. The CDR3 covers 13 residues. Trimming removed 4 bases at V and 8 bases at J, with 12 bases between. The germline gives CDR1 MDHEN, CDR2 SYDVKM. CDR3 loop: CASSSNGQDEQFF. CDR3 nucleotides: TGTGCCAGCAGTTCTAACGGGCAGGATGAGCAGTTCTTC. Full variable domain (missing parts from reference TRBV28 and TRBJ2-1): DVKVTQSSRYLVKRTGEKVFLECVQDMDHENMFWYRQDPGLGLRLIYFSYDVKMKEKGDIPEGYSVSREKKERFSLILESASTNQTSMYLCASSSNGQDEQFFGPGTRLTVL.

This chain's CDR3 is CASSLREAGSYNSPLHF. The CDR3, as DNA: TGTGCCAGCAGCTTACGAGAGGCAGGCTCCTATAATTCACCCCTCCACTTT. The chain carries TRBV7-9 and TRBJ1-6; D not resolved. Germline CDR1 and CDR2: SEHNR and FQNEAQ (reference sequence). V gave up 2 bases and J gave up 0 bases, with 11 bases separating them. The CDR3 loop spans 17 amino acids.

As to this clonotype: At one end, the junction sequence differs from germline, possibly due to a read error. The chain is built from TRBV7-9 and TRBJ1-2; maybe TRBD1 (5 bases). The V gene's germline CDR1 is SEHNR and CDR2 FQNEAQ (reference sequence). CDR3 length: 15 amino acids. DNA for the CDR3: TGTTCCAGCAGCTTAGCGCCGGGACCTAACTATGGCTACACCTTC. Translation: CSSSLAPGPNYGYTF.

In its sample, this clonotype was seen a few times. The V call is TRBV20-1, the J call TRBJ1-5; 7 bases match TRBD1. Germline CDR1 reads DFQATT; CDR2 reads SNEGSKA (reference sequence). CDR3 length equals 15 residues. J was trimmed by 5 bases and V by 5 bases; bases with no gene match: 12. This CDR3 reads CSALTHGTVHQPQHF. CDR3 DNA sequence: TGCAGTGCTTTAACCCATGGGACAGTTCATCAGCCCCAGCATTTT.

Turning to this clonotype: Germline and junction disagree at one end, which may indicate a read error. The CDR3 DNA sequence: TGCGCCAGCAGTGAGTCTGAGCCCAGCGGGAATAGATACAATGGGCAGTTCTTC. Amino acid sequence: CASSESEPSGNRYNGQFF. The chain recombines TRBV10-1 with TRBJ2-1; TRBD2 aligns across 7 bases. The CDR3 covers 18 residues. The germline V gene encodes CDR1 WNHNN and CDR2 SYGVQD (reference sequence).

CDR3 nucleotide sequence: TGTGCCACCAGCAGTGCCGGGGGTAGCGGGTGGGAGACCCAGTACTTC. This sequence encodes CATSSAGGSGWETQYF. The chain recombines TRBV15 with TRBJ2-5, with 7 bases lining up with TRBD2. The CDR3 runs 16 residues. Germline-derived CDR1 and CDR2 are LNHNV and YYDKDF (reference sequence). J was trimmed by 5 bases and V by 3 bases; bases with no gene match: 12.

This chain connects TRBV11-2 to TRBJ2-1, with D perhaps matching TRBD2 (5 bases). Germline V CDR1 and CDR2: SGHAT, FQNNGV. V was trimmed by 4 bases and J by 7 bases, leaving 11 bases between them. The CDR3 is made up of 13 amino acids. CDR3 sequence reads: CASSSDRENEQFF. CDR3 nucleotides: TGTGCCAGCAGCTCAGATCGGGAAAATGAGCAGTTCTTC.

The chain carries TRBV5-5 and TRBJ2-7; 8 nucleotides align to TRBD1. There are 12 residues in the CDR3. CDR1 and CDR2 (germline): SGHKS, YYEKEE (reference sequence). V shed 9 bases and J 7 bases; nucleotides not matched to a gene: 9. The CDR3 region is CATPTGVEEQYF. DNA of the CDR3: TGTGCCACACCGACAGGGGTGGAGGAGCAGTACTTC.

This clonotype came up a few times. V usage is TRBV2 and J usage is TRBJ2-7, with TRBD2 as a possible D gene (6 bases). Germline V lookup: CDR1 SNHLY, CDR2 FYNNEI. The CDR3 consists of 14 residues. Deletions cut 4 bases from V and 3 bases from J, with 13 bases between. The CDR3 nucleotides are TGTGCCAGCAGTGGGACTATACCTTACTACGAGCAGTACTTC. The encoded protein is CASSGTIPYYEQYF.

This rearrangement joins TRBV2 to TRBJ2-3; 14 positions agree with TRBD2. V shed 6 bases and J 5 bases; nucleotides not matched to a gene: 10. The V gene's germline CDR1 is SNHLY and CDR2 FYNNEI. The CDR3 runs 17 residues. The CDR3 bases are TGTGCCAGCAGAGCACTGACTAGCGGGGGGGCGAAAGATACGCAGTATTTT. Its translation is CASRALTSGGAKDTQYF.